Shown below are 30 T cell receptor beta chains from a single sample sequenced in a study of molecular identifiers for immune sequencing clone quantification. TCRdb called the PCR reads again in MiXCR, with one record for every CDR3 protein. The sample yields 97,000 or so distinct CDR3 sequences, around 37% seen once. The sequenced material came from naive CD8+ T cells from blood, with Jurkat cell RNA spiked in. The subset was: FACS-sorted CD8+CD4-CCR7+CD45RA+ naive T cells. The receptors were sampled from a human donor in good health. Some libraries in this study had Jurkat cell RNA spiked in.

The J gene is TRBJ2-7, the V gene TRBV18, with D tentatively TRBD1 or TRBD2 (6 bases each). The CDR3 loop spans 16 amino acids. Trimming took 1 base from V and 7 from J, leaving 20 bases between them. Germline V lookup: CDR1 KGHSH, CDR2 LQKENI. CDR3: CASSPRSGARGDEQYF. CDR3 in DNA: TGTGCCAGCTCACCACGGTCGGGGGCGCGGGGCGATGAGCAGTACTTC.

This clonotype has just one count. One base away lies a much larger clone, so this may be a sequencing read error. The chain employs TRBV20-1 and TRBJ1-1, with 7 nucleotides matching TRBD1. Germline values: CDR1 DFQATT, CDR2 SNEGSKA (reference sequence). The CDR3 has 13 amino acids. The CDR3 region is CSEEGQRNTEALF. The DNA of the CDR3 is TGCAGTGAGGAGGGACAGAGAAACACTGAAGCTCTCTTT.

As to this clonotype: Given a much more abundant clone one base away, this may be a read error. Since the CDR3 does not end with the conserved phenylalanine or tryptophan, this likely comes from a read error. This chain uses TRBV7-8 with TRBJ1-1; D ambiguous. Germline V lookup: CDR1 SGHVS, CDR2 FQNEAQ. Trimming removed 1 base at V and 6 bases at J, with 15 bases between. CDR3 length equals 15 residues. The CDR3 loop is CASSLGADPKAEAFI. CDR3 nucleotide sequence: TGTGCCAGCAGCTTAGGGGCCGATCCCAAGGCTGAAGCTTTCATT.

This clonotype turned up a few times. The chain couples TRBV7-8 to TRBJ2-6; 8 bases map to TRBD1. The CDR3 consists of 16 residues. Germline CDR1 and CDR2: SGHVS and FQNEAQ. Trimming took 6 bases from V and 5 from J; bases not matched to a gene: 9. DNA for the CDR3: TGTGCCAGCAGGTTATCCGACAGGGGAAGGGCCAACGTCCTGACTTTC. It codes for CASRLSDRGRANVLTF.

This clonotype was seen at least ten times. This chain connects TRBV7-2 to TRBJ2-3; D may be TRBD2 (5 bases). V was trimmed by 6 bases and J by 0 bases, leaving 13 bases between them. The CDR3 has 15 residues. The V gene's germline CDR1 is SGHTA and CDR2 FQGNSA. CDR3 loop: CASRQWESSTDTQYF. CDR3 in DNA: TGTGCCAGCAGACAATGGGAGTCTAGCACAGATACGCAGTATTTT.

CDR3 region: CASIPPRELFF. The DNA of the CDR3 is TGTGCCAGCATTCCCCCGCGGGAGCTGTTTTTT. The chain recombines TRBV21-1 with TRBJ2-2. TRBV21-1 is labeled a pseudogene. The CDR3 runs 11 residues.

This clonotype was picked up one time. A much larger clone differs by one base, so this may be a read error. CDR3 nucleotides: TGTGCCAGCAGCTTGGCCCCGGACAGTTCGGTCGAGCTGTACTTC. Translating it yields CASSLAPDSSVELYF. V is TRBV5-3 and J is TRBJ2-7; possible D gene TRBD1, 6 bases. TRBV5-3 is noted as an ORF with a role that remains uncertain. CDR3 length: 15 amino acids.

This clonotype was seen a few times. An end of the junction differs from the germline gene, which may be a read error. This chain connects TRBV7-2 to TRBJ1-1; 11 positions agree with TRBD1. The germline gives CDR1 SGHTA, CDR2 FQGNSA. The CDR3 totals 15 residues. CDR3 amino acids: CAGSLFGQGAGEAFF. As DNA, the CDR3 is TGTGCCGGCAGCTTATTCGGACAGGGGGCTGGTGAAGCTTTCTTT.

On this clonotype: One end of the junction does not line up with germline, which may come from a read error. The gene calls are TRBV13 and TRBJ1-1; D ambiguous. There are 12 residues in the CDR3. Germline values: CDR1 PRHDT, CDR2 FYEKMQ (reference sequence). The DNA for the CDR3 is TGTGCCAGCAGCCCCGCCCACACTGCAGCTTTCTTT. Translated, it gives CASSPAHTAAFF.

This clonotype was counted only a few times. The rearrangement joins TRBV28 to TRBJ2-7, with TRBD1 as a possible D gene (6 bases). Trimming removed 4 bases at V and 4 bases at J, with 17 bases between. Germline assignment: CDR1 MDHEN and CDR2 SYDVKM. The CDR3 has 15 residues. CDR3 region: CASSSPGHLVYEQYF. The CDR3 coding sequence is TGTGCCAGCAGTTCGCCGGGACACCTAGTTTACGAGCAGTACTTC.

The V call is TRBV12-3 or TRBV12-4, the J call TRBJ2-3; either TRBD1 or TRBD2 may supply D (5 bases each). The length of the CDR3 is 18 residues. V shed 1 base and J shed 5 bases, with 22 bases lying between them. CDR3: CASSLGLRGLGVGDTQYF. The CDR3 coding sequence is TGTGCCAGCAGTTTAGGGTTAAGAGGGCTGGGGGTAGGAGATACGCAGTATTTT.

The chain couples TRBV4-2 to TRBJ2-7; D possibly corresponds to TRBD2 (6 bases). The germline V gene encodes CDR1 LGHNA and CDR2 YNFKEQ. With 4 bases removed from V and 6 bases from J, the gap between germline ends came to 19 bases. The CDR3 is 15 amino acids. CDR3 nucleotides: TGTGCCAGCAGCCGAGTCCAGGACTACCGCCGCGAGCAGTACTTC. It encodes CASSRVQDYRREQYF.

This clonotype was seen at least ten times. This chain uses TRBV19 with TRBJ2-3; D unclear. This CDR3 region has 15 residues. V was cut by 3 bases and J by 3 bases, with 13 bases left in between. The V gene's germline CDR1 is LNHDA and CDR2 SQIVND (reference sequence). CDR3 sequence: CASSMAEVVTDTQYF. CDR3 DNA sequence: TGTGCCAGTAGTATGGCAGAGGTCGTTACAGATACGCAGTATTTT.

This clonotype was counted only a few times. The V and J genes are TRBV29-1 and TRBJ2-5; 11 bases line up with TRBD2. Per germline, CDR1 SQVTM and CDR2 ANQGSEA. V lost 6 bases and J lost 5; bases outside the gene matches: 5. This CDR3 spans 13 amino acids. The chain's CDR3 is CSVVAGGPETQYF. The CDR3 coding sequence is TGCAGCGTCGTAGCGGGAGGGCCTGAGACCCAGTACTTC.

This clonotype was seen more than once but under ten times. V gene TRBV28 combines with J gene TRBJ1-6; no definite D call. Deletions cut 7 bases from V and 8 bases from J, with 12 bases between. The germline V gene has CDR1 MDHEN and CDR2 SYDVKM. This CDR3 has 13 residues. The CDR3 sequence is CASTPSRHSPLHF. In DNA form, the CDR3 reads TGTGCCAGCACCCCCAGTCGCCATTCACCCCTCCACTTT.

Concerning this clonotype: Being one base from a much bigger clone, this may be a read error. The chain combines TRBV24-1 with TRBJ1-5; D gene ambiguous. The CDR3 runs to 16 residues. The germline gives CDR1 KGHDR, CDR2 SFDVKD. V dropped 0 bases and J dropped 6 bases, with 14 bases sitting between them. In DNA form, the CDR3 reads TGTGCCACCAGTGATTTGCTGGTGGCAGGCCCTCAGCCCCAGCATTTT. Amino acid sequence: CATSDLLVAGPQPQHF.

This clonotype was recorded many times. The CDR3 protein is CASSVFTEAFF. The CDR3 nucleotides are TGTGCCAGCAGTGTCTTCACTGAAGCTTTCTTT. The genes are TRBV28 and TRBJ1-1; D unresolved. In germline, CDR1 is MDHEN, CDR2 SYDVKM. The CDR3 covers 11 residues. V lost 5 bases and J 4 bases, leaving 5 bases between the germline ends.

Worth noting for this clonotype: Compared with germline, one end of the junction differs, possibly owing to a read error. For the CDR3, the DNA is TGCGCCAGCAGCCCATTCGAGTCTGGAATCACCATATATTTT. The encoded protein is CASSPFESGITIYF. The genes are TRBV4-3 and TRBJ1-3; no definite D call. Germline V CDR1 and CDR2: LGHNA, YSLEER. The CDR3 totals 14 residues.

This clonotype occurred a few times. This sequence joins TRBV13 and TRBJ1-6; D is unresolved. The germline V gene encodes CDR1 PRHDT and CDR2 FYEKMQ (reference sequence). The length of the CDR3 is 17 residues. With 4 bases removed from V and 6 bases from J, the gap between germline ends came to 19 bases. CDR3 in DNA: TGTGCCAGCAGCTCTTATCCCGGTGGCCGAAGTAATTCACCCCTCCACTTT. Encoded protein: CASSSYPGGRSNSPLHF.

CDR3 loop: CASSLVMGGTGPYNEQFF. In DNA form, the CDR3 reads TGTGCCAGCAGCTTAGTGATGGGGGGGACAGGGCCCTACAATGAGCAGTTCTTC. The chain carries TRBV7-6 and TRBJ2-1, with 9 bases lining up with TRBD1. V was pared by 1 base and J by 2 bases, with 9 bases of the junction left unmatched. CDR3 length equals 18 residues. The germline CDR1 and CDR2 sequences are SGHVS and FNYEAQ.

This clonotype was seen a handful of times. The V gene is TRBV2, the J gene TRBJ1-5; D may be TRBD1 (5 bases). This CDR3 has 12 residues. The V gene's germline CDR1 is SNHLY and CDR2 FYNNEI. Deletions cut 4 bases from V and 9 bases from J, with 10 bases between. CDR3 protein: CASSVGARPQHF. The CDR3 coding sequence is TGTGCCAGCAGTGTCGGGGCTCGGCCCCAGCATTTT. The variable domain in full, completed from reference TRBV2 and TRBJ1-5, reads EPEVTQTPSHQVTQMGQEVILRCVPISNHLYFYWYRQILGQKVEFLVSFYNNEISEKSEIFDDQFSVERPDGSNFTLKIRSTKLEDSAMYFCASSVGARPQHFGDGTRLSIL.

The rearrangement joins TRBV4-3 to TRBJ2-7, with 8 bases lining up with TRBD1. Germline trimming cut 0 bases from V and 2 bases from J; bases unmatched to any gene: 9. This CDR3 has 17 residues. CDR1 is LGHNA, CDR2 YSLEER, per germline. CDR3 DNA sequence: TGCGCCAGCAGCCAAGATTATGGACAGGGACCCCCCTACGAGCAGTACTTC. Translating gives CASSQDYGQGPPYEQYF.

The rearrangement links TRBV7-9 to TRBJ1-6, with TRBD1 matching 7 bases. The germline gives CDR1 SEHNR, CDR2 FQNEAQ (reference sequence). The CDR3 spans 14 residues. Losses at the gene ends were 5 bases for V and 8 bases for J; bases not matched to a gene: 6. CDR3 nucleotide sequence: TGTGCCAGCAGCCCGGGACAGTCGGATTCACCCCTCCACTTT. Protein product: CASSPGQSDSPLHF.

This clonotype has a count of ten or more. The CDR3 spells CASSQGGQGGGETQYF. The CDR3 bases are TGTGCCAGCAGCCAAGGCGGCCAGGGAGGTGGGGAGACCCAGTACTTC. The chain is built from TRBV4-2 and TRBJ2-5; possible D gene TRBD2, 6 bases. CDR3 length: 16 amino acids. V was shortened by 1 base and J by 5 bases, with 17 bases between the two germline ends. The germline gives CDR1 LGHNA, CDR2 YNFKEQ.

This clonotype was counted a few times. The genes are TRBV18 and TRBJ2-3; D is possibly TRBD1 (5 bases). Looked up from germline, CDR1 is KGHSH and CDR2 is LQKENI. The V gene lost 4 bases and the J gene lost 1 base, with 9 bases spanning the gap. The CDR3 length is 14 residues. The CDR3 region is CASSRGSRTDTQYF. CDR3 bases: TGTGCCAGCTCACGGGGCAGTCGCACAGATACGCAGTATTTT. The whole variable domain, remainder taken from reference TRBV18 and TRBJ2-3, is NAGVMQNPRHLVRRRGQEARLRCSPMKGHSHVYWYRQLPEEGLKFMVYLQKENIIDESGMPKERFSAEFPKEGPSILRIQQVVRGDSAAYFCASSRGSRTDTQYFGPGTRLTVL.

This clonotype was counted many times. The chain has TRBV29-1 and TRBJ2-2; D is ambiguous. The CDR3 runs 13 residues. V was trimmed by 1 base and J by 3 bases, leaving 6 bases between them. Looked up from germline, CDR1 is SQVTM and CDR2 is ANQGSEA. The CDR3 loop reads CSVEGPYTGELFF. CDR3 coding DNA: TGCAGCGTTGAAGGGCCATACACCGGGGAGCTGTTTTTT.

The J gene is TRBJ2-7, the V gene TRBV19; tentative D call: TRBD1 (6 bases). Deletions cut 3 bases from V and 2 bases from J, with 8 bases between. CDR1 and CDR2 from the germline V gene are LNHDA and SQIVND (reference sequence). The CDR3 runs to 13 residues. CDR3 amino acids: CASSIQGTYEQYF. The CDR3 coding sequence is TGTGCCAGTAGTATCCAGGGGACCTACGAGCAGTACTTC.

This clonotype was counted a single time. Sequence at one end of the junction differs from germline and may be a read error. V is TRBV7-9 and J is TRBJ1-1, with D possibly being TRBD1 (6 bases). The CDR3 runs to 14 residues. CDR1 and CDR2 (germline): SEHNR, FQNEAQ (reference sequence). CDR3 in amino acids: CAITGLRMNTEAVF. As DNA, the CDR3 is TGTGCCATCACAGGGTTGCGGATGAACACTGAAGCTGTCTTT.

The chain carries TRBV27 and TRBJ2-1; D tentatively reads TRBD1 or TRBD2 (5 bases each). Trimming took 0 bases from V and 9 from J, leaving 18 bases between them. This CDR3 contains 16 residues. Germline V CDR1 and CDR2: MNHEY, SMNVEV (reference sequence). CDR3 in amino acids: CASSLSYGTRSGEQFF. The CDR3 DNA sequence: TGTGCCAGCAGTTTATCGTATGGGACCCGTTCGGGTGAGCAGTTCTTC.

The chain carries TRBV4-3 and TRBJ2-7; 8 nucleotides line up with TRBD2. This CDR3 has 15 residues. Losses at the gene ends were 1 base for V and 5 bases for J; bases not matched to a gene: 7. CDR1 and CDR2 from the germline V gene are LGHNA and YSLEER. As DNA, the CDR3 is TGCGCCAGCAGCCAAGGGGGGACTAGGGCCAACGAGCAGTACTTC. This gives the protein CASSQGGTRANEQYF.